This entry lists 9 T cell receptor beta chains sequenced from one sample in a study of persistence of HIV-infected CD4 T cells. The immunoSEQ assay was version 4, run in survey mode. Method: immunoSEQ multiplex PCR; TCRdb's copy keeps in-frame clones and lacks some. The sample lists roughly 41,000 clones, about 85% occurring once. The stimulus was lysate of CMV-infected fibroblasts, 8.5 to 10 ug/mL. CD40L/CD69 double-negative CD45RO-high memory CD4+ T cells were collected. These receptors' targets are unknown. This specimen consisted of CD4+ T cells sorted from PBMCs after 18-hour stimulation, obtained from a patient who received antiretroviral therapy. The source of these receptors is an adult man with HIV who was CMV-seropositive.

V gene TRBV5-4 combines with J gene TRBJ1-2; D is unclear. Per the germline V gene, CDR1 is SGHNT and CDR2 is YYREEE (reference sequence). Trimming left V 4 bases short and J 8 bases short, with 21 bases between. The CDR3 has 15 amino acids. In DNA form, the CDR3 reads TGTGCCAGCAGCCCCGCCGTCGGACGGACGAAGGGCTACACCTTC. This encodes CASSPAVGRTKGYTF.

The V call is TRBV5-1, the J call TRBJ2-3; D is uncertain. The CDR3 is 13 amino acids. CDR1 and CDR2 (germline): SGHRS, YFSETQ. Trimming pared 5 bases from V and 0 bases from J, leaving 7 bases between. In DNA, the CDR3 is TGCGCCAGCAGACAGACTAGCACAGATACGCAGTATTTT. Amino acids: CASRQTSTDTQYF.

In this sample, this clone turned up once. The gene calls are TRBV6-5 and TRBJ2-7; 10 nucleotides line up with TRBD1. CDR1 is MNHEY and CDR2 is SVGAGI in the germline V gene. J was trimmed by 6 bases and V by 11 bases; bases with no gene match: 4. This CDR3 has 11 amino acids. The CDR3 DNA is TGTGCCGTTGACAGGGGGCGCGAGCAGTACTTC. Amino acids: CAVDRGREQYF.

The chain uses TRBV9 and TRBJ1-2; D is ambiguous. Trimming pared 4 bases from V and 5 bases from J, leaving 18 bases between. The CDR3 is 15 amino acids. Germline V lookup: CDR1 SGDLS, CDR2 YYNGEE. CDR3 sequence (DNA): TGTGCCAGCAGCCCCCAGGAGTCCCATGGATATGGCTACACCTTC. Translated: CASSPQESHGYGYTF.

The V call is TRBV6-6, the J call TRBJ1-5, with 10 bases identical to TRBD1. This CDR3 spans 15 amino acids. The germline V gene has CDR1 MNHNY and CDR2 SVGAGI (reference sequence). J gave up 7 bases and V 5 bases, and 8 bases lay outside the gene matches. CDR3 DNA: TGTGCCAGCAGTGGGGGACAGGGGTTTAGCCAGCCCCAGCATTTT. Its translation is CASSGGQGFSQPQHF.

Judged by abundance, this clone is medium-sized (0.01 to 0.1%). The V call is TRBV6-5, the J call TRBJ1-2; D perhaps matches TRBD1 (6 bases). The CDR3 extends over 14 amino acids. The germline CDR1 and CDR2 sequences are MNHEY and SVGAGI. Deletions cut 0 bases from V and 8 bases from J, with 13 bases between. The CDR3 loop reads CASSYSRQGRGYTF. CDR3 nucleotide sequence: TGTGCCAGCAGTTACTCAAGGCAGGGGCGAGGCTACACCTTC.

The chain has TRBV7-3 and TRBJ1-5; maybe TRBD1 (5 bases). Trimming took 1 base from V and 2 from J, leaving 24 bases between them. CDR3 length: 20 residues. Per the germline V gene, CDR1 is SGHTA and CDR2 is FQGTGA. In nucleotides, the CDR3 is TGTGCCAGCAGCTTAATGGCTGGGGAGCAGGGAATTTTTGGCAATCAGCCCCAGCATTTT. Amino acid sequence: CASSLMAGEQGIFGNQPQHF.

The chain couples TRBV19 to TRBJ2-1; 8 nucleotides align to TRBD2. Trimming took 4 bases from V and 6 from J; bases not matched to a gene: 5. The CDR3 is made up of 14 amino acids. Germline CDR1 LNHDA, CDR2 SQIVND (reference sequence). Here the CDR3 reads CASSKQAGGNEQFF. The DNA of the CDR3 is TGTGCCAGTAGTAAACAGGCGGGGGGCAATGAGCAGTTCTTC.

V gene TRBV6-5 combines with J gene TRBJ2-3; no reliable D call. V lost 0 bases, J lost 1 base, and 8 bases lay in between. Germline V gene sequence: CDR1 MNHEY, CDR2 SVGAGI. This CDR3 is 15 amino acids long. The CDR3: CASSYSWQGTDTQYF. CDR3 nucleotides: TGTGCCAGCAGTTACTCGTGGCAGGGCACAGATACGCAGTATTTT.